A single sample gave rise to the 16 T cell receptor beta chains below, sequenced in a study of blood T cell repertoires in COVID-19. The table came from immunoSEQ multiplex PCR; TCRdb's copy has only in-frame clones and leaves some out. The sample has approximately 300,000 clones, roughly 90% seen once; the top ten hold 1.8%. Sample: peripheral blood. The source of these receptors is a woman between 25 and 40 years old with COVID-19, enrolled during active disease.

The chain recombines TRBV19 with TRBJ1-6, with D possibly TRBD1 on 6 matching bases. This CDR3 contains 14 residues. The ends were cut back, 3 bases at V and 7 bases at J, with 10 bases in the middle. From germline, CDR1 is LNHDA and CDR2 SQIVND (reference sequence). This chain's CDR3 is CASSMGARNSPLHF. The CDR3 DNA sequence: TGTGCCAGTAGTATGGGGGCGAGGAATTCACCCCTCCACTTT. Filled out from reference TRBV19 and TRBJ1-6, the complete variable domain reads DGGITQSPKYLFRKEGQNVTLSCEQNLNHDAMYWYRQDPGQGLRLIYYSQIVNDFQKGDIAEGYSVSREKKESFPLTVTSAQKNPTAFYLCASSMGARNSPLHFGNGTRLTVT.

The chain joins TRBV29-1 to TRBJ2-1, with 7 positions matching TRBD2. The CDR3 loop spans 15 amino acids. Germline CDR1 reads SQVTM; CDR2 reads ANQGSEA. V was clipped by 4 bases and J by 4 bases; unmatched bases: 10. CDR3: CSVVGGEGFYNEQFF. The DNA of the CDR3 is TGCAGCGTTGTTGGGGGGGAGGGATTTTACAATGAGCAGTTCTTC.

The V call is TRBV19, the J call TRBJ1-5, with TRBD1 matching over 9 bases. From germline, CDR1 is LNHDA and CDR2 SQIVND (reference sequence). The CDR3 spans 17 residues. The V segment lost 2 bases and the J segment 3 bases; nucleotides outside the gene matches: 8. CDR3 region: CASSISTGGANNQPQHF. CDR3 sequence (DNA): TGTGCCAGTAGTATATCCACAGGGGGCGCGAACAATCAGCCCCAGCATTTT. The full variable domain, rest sourced from reference TRBV19 and TRBJ1-5, is DGGITQSPKYLFRKEGQNVTLSCEQNLNHDAMYWYRQDPGQGLRLIYYSQIVNDFQKGDIAEGYSVSREKKESFPLTVTSAQKNPTAFYLCASSISTGGANNQPQHFGDGTRLSIL.

The chain uses TRBV5-1 and TRBJ1-1, with 9 bases matching TRBD1. The CDR3 totals 13 residues. Germline CDR1 SGHRS, CDR2 YFSETQ. V shed 3 bases, J shed 11 bases, and the junction held 8 bases outside the gene matches. DNA of the CDR3: TGCGCCAGCAGCTCGAACAGGGGGCGCCGGGCTTTCTTT. Its translation: CASSSNRGRRAFF.

The CDR3 nucleotides are TGTGCCAGCAGCCGTAGCGGGGAGGGCAGGGGGGAGACCCAGTACTTC. It translates to CASSRSGEGRGETQYF. The chain has TRBV9 and TRBJ2-5; tentatively, D is TRBD2 (8 bases). Per germline, CDR1 SGDLS and CDR2 YYNGEE. The V gene lost 4 bases and the J gene lost 5 bases, with 21 bases spanning the gap. The CDR3 is made up of 16 amino acids. Full variable domain (outside the CDR3, taken from reference TRBV9 and TRBJ2-5): DSGVTQTPKHLITATGQRVTLRCSPRSGDLSVYWYQQSLDQGLQFLIQYYNGEERAKGNILERFSAQQFPDLHSELNLSSLELGDSALYFCASSRSGEGRGETQYFGPGTRLLVL.

The chain is built from TRBV10-3 and TRBJ1-2; TRBD1 might be the D (6 bases). The CDR3 contains 14 residues. V lost 0 bases and J lost 3, with 8 bases in between. Germline loops: CDR1 ENHRY, CDR2 SYGVKD. CDR3 loop: CAISESGAHYGYTF. The CDR3 DNA is TGTGCCATCAGTGAGTCGGGGGCACACTATGGCTACACCTTC.

This clone was picked up one time. V is TRBV9 and J is TRBJ1-2, with D possibly being TRBD1 (5 bases). From germline, CDR1 is SGDLS and CDR2 YYNGEE. Trimming left V 3 bases short and J 4 bases short, with 19 bases between. This CDR3 has 16 amino acids. The DNA of the CDR3 is TGTGCCAGCAGCGCTGAGCCGGGGACTAGGAGCTATGGCTACACCTTC. Amino acids: CASSAEPGTRSYGYTF.

The genes are TRBV5-4 and TRBJ2-1, with D perhaps matching TRBD2 (6 bases). Germline V gene lookup returns CDR1 SGHNT and CDR2 YYREEE (reference sequence). V was clipped by 1 base and J by 9 bases, with 11 bases between them. The CDR3 is 13 residues long. DNA for the CDR3: TGTGCCAGCAGCTTGCGGAGGGACCGTGAGCAGTTCTTC. It codes for CASSLRRDREQFF.

The chain is built from TRBV4-2 and TRBJ2-7; weak D call: TRBD1 (6 bases). V dropped 1 base and J dropped 0 bases, with 10 bases sitting between them. Germline V gene lookup returns CDR1 LGHNA and CDR2 YNFKEQ. The CDR3 is made up of 15 amino acids. CDR3 loop: CASSQGQGSSYEQYF. In DNA form, the CDR3 reads TGTGCCAGCAGCCAAGGGCAGGGGAGCTCCTACGAGCAGTACTTC.

This clone has only one observation. The chain joins TRBV6-5 to TRBJ2-4; 7 bases line up with TRBD1. Germline CDR1 is MNHEY and CDR2 is SVGAGI. Germline trimming cut 8 bases from V and 6 bases from J; bases unmatched to any gene: 13. The length of the CDR3 is 15 residues. CDR3 sequence reads: CASRSGTAEGNIQYF. The CDR3 DNA reads TGTGCCAGCCGCTCCGGGACAGCTGAGGGAAACATTCAGTACTTC.

V is TRBV2 and J is TRBJ2-7, with TRBD2 identical over 7 bases. With 2 bases clipped from V and 4 bases from J, the junction kept 8 bases outside the gene matches. Germline CDR1 and CDR2: SNHLY and FYNNEI. The CDR3 runs 15 residues. The CDR3 sequence: CASSEMAGDSYEQYF. The CDR3, as DNA: TGTGCCAGCAGTGAAATGGCGGGGGACTCATACGAGCAGTACTTC.

This chain connects TRBV28 to TRBJ1-2; D is undetermined. CDR1 is MDHEN and CDR2 is SYDVKM in the germline V gene. The CDR3 has 15 residues. Trimming took 6 bases from V and 4 from J, leaving 18 bases between them. In nucleotides, the CDR3 is TGTGCCAGCAGCCTCCCTCTGGCCGCAAGCTATGGCTACACCTTC. Its translation is CASSLPLAASYGYTF.

The chain joins TRBV27 to TRBJ2-3, with TRBD1 matching 9 bases. Germline V gives CDR1 MNHEY, CDR2 SMNVEV (reference sequence). The CDR3 has 16 amino acids. V trimming: 7 bases; J trimming: 4 bases; junction bases outside the gene matches: 12. This CDR3 reads CASTKRGTGYSDTQYF. The CDR3 DNA reads as TGTGCCAGCACCAAACGGGGGACAGGGTATTCAGATACGCAGTATTTT.

The J gene is TRBJ1-6, the V gene TRBV4-1; 9 bases are shared with TRBD1. CDR1 and CDR2 from the germline V gene are MGHRA and YSYEKL. The CDR3 sequence is 15 residues long. J was trimmed by 6 bases and V by 0 bases; bases with no gene match: 0. In nucleotides, the CDR3 is TGCGCCAGCAGCCAAGAGACAGGGGGTAATTCACCCCTCCACTTT. It yields the protein CASSQETGGNSPLHF.

V usage is TRBV9 and J usage is TRBJ2-7; 8 bases are shared with TRBD2. The CDR3 sequence is 15 residues long. Germline V gene lookup returns CDR1 SGDLS and CDR2 YYNGEE. The V segment lost 0 bases and the J segment 7 bases; nucleotides outside the gene matches: 9. CDR3 region: CASSVAARGAIEQYF. In nucleotides, the CDR3 is TGTGCCAGCAGCGTAGCGGCGCGGGGGGCCATAGAGCAGTACTTC.

The chain joins TRBV12-5 to TRBJ2-3, with TRBD2 identical over 14 bases. The CDR3 runs 17 residues. V was pared by 5 bases and J by 1 base, with 5 bases of the junction left unmatched. From germline, CDR1 is LGHNT and CDR2 FRNRAP. This CDR3 is CASGPGLAGAGTDTQYF. The CDR3 region has the DNA TGTGCTAGTGGTCCGGGACTAGCGGGGGCCGGCACAGATACGCAGTATTTT.